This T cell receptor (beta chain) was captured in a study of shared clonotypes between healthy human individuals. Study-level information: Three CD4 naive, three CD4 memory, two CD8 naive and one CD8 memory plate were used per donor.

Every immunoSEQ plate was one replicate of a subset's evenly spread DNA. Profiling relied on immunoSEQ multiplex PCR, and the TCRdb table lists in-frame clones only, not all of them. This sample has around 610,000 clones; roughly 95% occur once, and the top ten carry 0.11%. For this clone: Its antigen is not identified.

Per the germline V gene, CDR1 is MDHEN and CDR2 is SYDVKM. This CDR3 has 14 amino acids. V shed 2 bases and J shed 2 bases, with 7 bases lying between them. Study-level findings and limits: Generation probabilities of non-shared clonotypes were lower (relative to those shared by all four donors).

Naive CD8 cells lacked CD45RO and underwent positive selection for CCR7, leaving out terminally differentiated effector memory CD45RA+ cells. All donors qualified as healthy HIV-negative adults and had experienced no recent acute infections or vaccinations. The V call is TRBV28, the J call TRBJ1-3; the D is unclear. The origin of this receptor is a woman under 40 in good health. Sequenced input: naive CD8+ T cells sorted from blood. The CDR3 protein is CASSLPVAGNTIYF. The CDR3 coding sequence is TGTGCCAGCAGTTTACCCGTAGCTGGAAACACCATATATTTT.